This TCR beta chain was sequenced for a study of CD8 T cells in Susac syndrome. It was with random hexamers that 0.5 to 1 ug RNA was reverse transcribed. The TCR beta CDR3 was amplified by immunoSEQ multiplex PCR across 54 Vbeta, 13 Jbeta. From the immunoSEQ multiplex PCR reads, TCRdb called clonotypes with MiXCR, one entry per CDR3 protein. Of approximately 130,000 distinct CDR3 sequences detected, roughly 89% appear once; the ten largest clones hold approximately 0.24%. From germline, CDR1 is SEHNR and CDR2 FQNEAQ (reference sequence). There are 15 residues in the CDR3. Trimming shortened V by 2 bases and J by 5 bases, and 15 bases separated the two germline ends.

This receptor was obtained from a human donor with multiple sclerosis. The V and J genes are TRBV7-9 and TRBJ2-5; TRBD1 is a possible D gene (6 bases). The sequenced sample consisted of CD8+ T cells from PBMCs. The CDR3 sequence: CASSLSGGGTETQYF. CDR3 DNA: TGTGCCAGCAGCTTAAGTGGGGGCGGTACGGAGACCCAGTACTTC.